The 24 T cell receptor beta chains presented below share a single source sample, sequenced in a study of blood T cells in healthy people across ages (dated by TCRdb to between 2014 and 2016). The receptor library was made with 5' RACE. A second PCR of roughly 7 to 11 cycles was performed with a sample-barcoded 5' primer and a J-beta primer mix. The public reads were reprocessed in TCRdb via fastp at Q25 and MiXCR, keeping in-frame beta chains. Rows are combined by CDR3 protein, so each entry shows the most common genes and DNA. This sample holds some 1.8 million distinct CDR3 sequences; 30% to 40% were observed only once. Around 23% of the sample comes from the top ten. The sequencing input was blood. The receptor set was obtained from a human donor in good health.

The chain carries TRBV10-3 and TRBJ1-1, with D possibly being TRBD1 (6 bases). The CDR3 is 15 amino acids. Trimming removed 4 bases at V and 7 bases at J, with 19 bases between. Germline lookup yields CDR1 ENHRY and CDR2 SYGVKD. The CDR3 loop is CAISASGESAGEAFF. CDR3 DNA sequence: TGTGCCATCAGTGCCTCAGGGGAGAGCGCCGGTGAAGCTTTCTTT.

V gene TRBV6-6 combines with J gene TRBJ1-1; D ambiguous. The V end lost 10 bases, the J end lost 2 bases, and 17 bases lay between the germline ends. From germline, CDR1 is MNHNY and CDR2 SVGAGI (reference sequence). The CDR3 contains 14 residues. This chain's CDR3 is CAMQEIAANTEAFF. Written as DNA, the CDR3 is TGTGCCATGCAAGAAATAGCGGCAAACACTGAAGCTTTCTTT.

On this clonotype: Sequence at one end of the junction differs from germline and may be a read error. V is TRBV6-2 or TRBV6-3 and J is TRBJ1-6; unclear D gene. There are 16 residues in the CDR3. Germline lookup yields CDR1 MNHEY and CDR2 SVGEGT. The CDR3 DNA follows: TGTGCCAGCTCTCCCCCCCGGAGCAGATTTAATCCACCCCTCCACTTT. This gives the protein CASSPPRSRFNPPLHF.

The chain carries TRBV5-1 and TRBJ1-1; D may be TRBD1 (6 bases). This CDR3 has 15 residues. CDR1 and CDR2 from the germline V gene are SGHRS and YFSETQ. The ends were cut back, 2 bases at V and 4 bases at J, with 15 bases in the middle. The DNA for the CDR3 is TGCGCCAGCAGCTTCTCAGGGGAAATGGGCACTGAAGCTTTCTTT. Protein product: CASSFSGEMGTEAFF.

This chain uses TRBV6-4 with TRBJ2-2; D call uncertain. The V and J ends lost 6 bases and 5 bases respectively, with 7 bases between them. Germline CDR1 reads MRHNA; CDR2 reads SNTAGT. The length of the CDR3 is 12 residues. DNA for the CDR3: TGTGCCAGCAGGGACGCGACCGGGGAGCTGTTTTTT. The encoded protein is CASRDATGELFF.

Only a few counts were recorded for this clonotype. The chain employs TRBV28 and TRBJ1-2, with 7 positions matching TRBD1. The length of the CDR3 is 13 residues. Germline lookup yields CDR1 MDHEN and CDR2 SYDVKM. V lost 6 bases, J lost 8 bases, and 9 bases stayed unmatched. The chain's CDR3 is CASSSGTEWGYTF. DNA of the CDR3: TGTGCCAGCAGCTCCGGGACAGAGTGGGGCTACACCTTC.

This clonotype occurred a few times. The chain recombines TRBV2 with TRBJ2-7, with 7 bases lining up with TRBD2. The CDR3 is 13 residues long. Germline CDR1 and CDR2: SNHLY and FYNNEI. V dropped 8 bases and J dropped 0; count of bases not matched to a gene: 4. CDR3 residues: CASVWDYSYEQYF. CDR3 in DNA: TGTGCCAGCGTATGGGACTACTCCTACGAGCAGTACTTC.

This rearrangement joins TRBV5-8 to TRBJ2-7; weak D call: TRBD1 (5 bases). The CDR3 is made up of 18 amino acids. V was clipped by 0 bases and J by 5 bases, with 24 bases between them. CDR1 and CDR2 from the germline V gene are SGHTS and YDEGEE. In DNA form, the CDR3 reads TGTGCCAGCAGCTTGGAATACAGGATAGACATTAGAGGCCACGAGCAGTACTTC. This gives the protein CASSLEYRIDIRGHEQYF. The full variable domain, rest sourced from reference TRBV5-8 and TRBJ2-7, is EAGVTQSPTHLIKTRGQQATLRCSPISGHTSVYWYQQALGLGLQFLLWYDEGEERNRGNFPPRFSGRQFPNYSSELNVNALELEDSALYLCASSLEYRIDIRGHEQYFGPGTRLTVT.

The chain couples TRBV20-1 to TRBJ1-1; D call uncertain. This CDR3 region has 15 residues. Looked up from germline, CDR1 is DFQATT and CDR2 is SNEGSKA (reference sequence). V was trimmed by 0 bases and J by 3 bases, leaving 14 bases between them. The CDR3 DNA reads TGCAGTGCTAGAGATCGGAAGGGCCGGCACACTGAAGCTTTCTTT. Its translation: CSARDRKGRHTEAFF.

As concerns this clonotype: One junction end does not reproduce the germline sequence, and a read error may be involved. The rearrangement links TRBV20-1 to TRBJ2-4; D is uncertain. The J call may be wrong; the DNA end is better matched by TRBJ2-5. CDR1 and CDR2 (germline): DFQATT, SNEGSKA (reference sequence). CDR3 length: 13 amino acids. In DNA form, the CDR3 reads TGCAGCGCTAGTTCCCAGAACCAAGAGACCCAGTACTTC. It encodes CSASSQNQETQYF.

This clonotype was seen only a few times. The J gene is TRBJ2-1, the V gene TRBV10-3; D tentatively reads TRBD1 or TRBD2 (5 bases each). The germline V gene has CDR1 ENHRY and CDR2 SYGVKD. The CDR3 consists of 17 residues. V lost 3 bases to trimming and J lost 7 bases, with 22 bases between them. For the CDR3, the DNA is TGTGCCATCAGTGAAGGCCCCCTCGGGACGGCTGGGAATGAGCAGTTCTTC. Residues: CAISEGPLGTAGNEQFF.

This chain links TRBV3-1 with TRBJ1-1, with D possibly being TRBD1 (5 bases). This CDR3 is built from 15 residues. Germline V CDR1 and CDR2: LGHDT, YNNKEL (reference sequence). V gave up 3 bases and J gave up 1 base, with 12 bases separating them. Here the CDR3 reads CASSQGPPRNTEAFF. CDR3 DNA: TGTGCCAGCAGCCAGGGGCCGCCTAGGAACACTGAAGCTTTCTTT.

Regarding this clonotype: Germline is not matched at one junction end, which may reflect a read error. This sequence joins TRBV7-2 and TRBJ1-4; D unclear. Germline V lookup: CDR1 SGHTA, CDR2 FQGNSA. The length of the CDR3 is 15 residues. CDR3 DNA: TGTGCCAGCAGCTTAGGGGGTGAGACTAATGAAAAACGGTTTTTT. This sequence encodes CASSLGGETNEKRFF.

The chain is built from TRBV13 and TRBJ1-2, with 8 bases identical to TRBD1. V gave up 5 bases and J gave up 6 bases; unmatched junction bases: 8. Germline V CDR1 and CDR2: PRHDT, FYEKMQ (reference sequence). This CDR3 spans 14 amino acids. The CDR3 spells CASSMNRGRNGYTF. The CDR3 nucleotides are TGTGCCAGCAGCATGAACAGGGGGAGAAATGGCTACACCTTC.

As for this clonotype: A much larger clone lies one base from this, so it may be a read error. The genes are TRBV20-1 and TRBJ2-5, with D perhaps matching TRBD1 (5 bases). The J call may be incorrect, as the DNA end agrees better with TRBJ2-1. This CDR3 spans 13 amino acids. Germline lookup yields CDR1 DFQATT and CDR2 SNEGSKA (reference sequence). CDR3 region: CSASSTVGETQFF. CDR3 DNA sequence: TGCAGTGCTTCCTCGACAGTCGGAGAGACCCAGTTCTTC.

This clonotype has more than one count but fewer than ten. This chain joins TRBV12-3 or TRBV12-4 and TRBJ2-3, with 9 bases fitting TRBD2. This CDR3 region has 20 residues. Trimming took 3 bases from V and 1 from J; bases not matched to a gene: 17. CDR3 in amino acids: CASSFRERKAGGRGTDTQYF. The DNA of the CDR3 is TGTGCCAGCAGTTTTCGCGAGCGTAAAGCGGGGGGACGTGGCACAGATACGCAGTATTTT.

The chain is built from TRBV20-1 and TRBJ1-1; TRBD1 is a possible D gene (5 bases). Germline CDR1 DFQATT, CDR2 SNEGSKA (reference sequence). This CDR3 region has 14 residues. V lost 0 bases to trimming and J lost 5 bases, with 13 bases between them. This chain's CDR3 is CSARDAGPRTEAFF. The CDR3 bases are TGCAGTGCTAGAGATGCGGGGCCGAGGACTGAAGCTTTCTTT.

V is TRBV7-2 and J is TRBJ1-1, with D unresolved. This CDR3 is built from 16 residues. Per germline, CDR1 SGHTA and CDR2 FQGNSA. V lost 2 bases, J lost 1 base, and 14 bases lay in between. The CDR3 protein is CASSLPRAGRNTEAFF. The CDR3, as DNA: TGTGCCAGCAGCTTACCCCGGGCGGGGAGGAACACTGAAGCTTTCTTT.

The chain combines TRBV2 with TRBJ2-7; TRBD1 might be the D (6 bases). CDR3 length: 17 residues. Germline lookup yields CDR1 SNHLY and CDR2 FYNNEI. Trimming took 3 bases from V and 3 from J, leaving 21 bases between them. The CDR3 DNA sequence: TGTGCCAGCAGTGATTTTTCCGCCGTTGCAGGGGACTACGAGCAGTACTTC. Amino acid sequence: CASSDFSAVAGDYEQYF.

This clonotype was seen a few times. CDR3 bases: TGTGCCAGCTCACCAAGGGACCTTTCAAGCTCCTACAATGAGCAGTTCTTC. Amino acid sequence: CASSPRDLSSSYNEQFF. V is TRBV18 and J is TRBJ2-1, with D possibly being TRBD1 or TRBD2 (5 bases each). Trimming stripped 2 bases from V and 0 bases from J, with 14 bases between. CDR1 is KGHSH, CDR2 LQKENI, per germline. CDR3 length: 17 residues.

This clonotype appeared a few times. The J gene is TRBJ2-7, the V gene TRBV27, with D unresolved. Per the germline V gene, CDR1 is MNHEY and CDR2 is SMNVEV (reference sequence). V was pared by 6 bases and J by 5 bases, with 20 bases between. CDR3 size: 15 residues. CDR3 coding DNA: TGTGCCAGCAGCCAAAGTTTCGGCGCTTCCAACGAGCAGTACTTC. Its translation: CASSQSFGASNEQYF.

In its sample, this clonotype was seen a few times. The chain joins TRBV7-2 to TRBJ2-7; D may be TRBD1 (6 bases). V shed 5 bases and J shed 2 bases, with 16 bases lying between them. This CDR3 region has 15 residues. Germline assignment: CDR1 SGHTA and CDR2 FQGNSA. CDR3 DNA sequence: TGTGCCAGCAGCCTCGGACAGCCTGGCCCCTACGAGCAGTACTTC. It encodes CASSLGQPGPYEQYF.

The CDR3 loop reads CASSLGPYDGEQFF. DNA for the CDR3: TGTGCCAGCAGCCTTGGACCCTATGATGGTGAGCAGTTCTTC. V gene TRBV7-2 combines with J gene TRBJ2-1; D call uncertain. Germline values: CDR1 SGHTA, CDR2 FQGNSA. The CDR3 sequence is 14 residues long. Trimming cost V 5 bases and J 9 bases, with 17 bases left between them.

This clonotype was detected a few times. V gene TRBV29-1 combines with J gene TRBJ1-1; D is possibly TRBD1 (6 bases). Germline V lookup: CDR1 SQVTM, CDR2 ANQGSEA. The CDR3 extends over 12 amino acids. Trimming took off 3 bases at V and 7 bases at J, with 12 bases between the two ends. CDR3 nucleotides: TGCAGCGTTGAGGGGGGGCGGGTTGAAGCTTTCTTT. It encodes CSVEGGRVEAFF.